Shown below are 19 T cell receptor beta chains from a single sample sequenced in a study of T cell responses to AZD1222 COVID-19 vaccine. Method: immunoSEQ multiplex PCR; TCRdb's copy keeps in-frame clones and lacks some. Altogether about 120,000 clones are present, roughly 93% being singletons, with the ten largest covering roughly 1.5%. This sample comprised peripheral blood, obtained 28 days after the second AZD1222 dose. These receptors originate from an adult who received the AZD1222 COVID-19 vaccine.

The chain links TRBV27 to TRBJ2-7; 7 bases are a match to TRBD1. The junction had 7 bases not matched to a gene; V was cut back by 0 bases and J by 5 bases. The CDR3 is 15 residues long. Germline V gives CDR1 MNHEY, CDR2 SMNVEV (reference sequence). The DNA of the CDR3 is TGTGCCAGCAGTTTATCTGGGACAGTTCTGGACGAGCAGTACTTC. It specifies CASSLSGTVLDEQYF.

V and J are TRBV9 and TRBJ1-2; 7 bases match TRBD1. The V gene end was trimmed by 4 bases and the J gene end by 2 bases; junction bases not matched to a gene: 8. Germline V CDR1 and CDR2: SGDLS, YYNGEE. This CDR3 spans 15 amino acids. CDR3 residues: CASSPPRGQNYGYTF. The CDR3, as DNA: TGTGCCAGCAGCCCCCCCCGGGGACAGAACTATGGCTACACCTTC.

This chain links TRBV6-6 with TRBJ1-4; D remains ambiguous. CDR1 is MNHNY and CDR2 is SVGAGI in the germline V gene (reference sequence). The CDR3 runs 13 residues. V lost 8 bases to trimming and J lost 4 bases, with 11 bases between them. Written as DNA, the CDR3 is TGTGCCAGCTTGAGGACGGTTAATGAAAAACTGTTTTTT. Its protein is CASLRTVNEKLFF.

V is TRBV5-1 and J is TRBJ1-4; D not certain. The CDR3 runs 12 residues. V was shortened by 5 bases and J by 0 bases, with 2 bases between the two germline ends. Germline CDR1 SGHRS, CDR2 YFSETQ. The CDR3 DNA is TGCGCCAGCAGTGCAACTAATGAAAAACTGTTTTTT. Its translation: CASSATNEKLFF.

J is TRBJ1-5 and V is TRBV5-8; D possibly corresponds to TRBD1 (6 bases). This CDR3 is 17 amino acids long. The ends were cut back, 7 bases at V and 0 bases at J, with 20 bases in the middle. Germline CDR1 reads SGHTS; CDR2 reads YDEGEE. The CDR3 DNA sequence: TGTGCCAGCGTCGGGGGGGCGGACGGATATAGCAATCAGCCCCAGCATTTT. Protein sequence: CASVGGADGYSNQPQHF.

This rearrangement joins TRBV19 to TRBJ1-5, with D perhaps TRBD1 (5 bases). CDR1 is LNHDA and CDR2 is SQIVND in the germline V gene (reference sequence). Trimming pared 10 bases from V and 0 bases from J, leaving 22 bases between. The CDR3 consists of 17 residues. As DNA, the CDR3 is TGTGCCACTCATTCGAACCGGGGCCCAGCTAGCAATCAGCCCCAGCATTTT. It encodes CATHSNRGPASNQPQHF.

J is TRBJ1-3 and V is TRBV30; D is ambiguous. V shed 5 bases and J shed 5 bases, with 16 bases lying between them. In germline, CDR1 is GTSNPN, CDR2 SVGIG (reference sequence). The CDR3 is 14 residues long. The CDR3 region is CAWYRVGSRNTIYF. The CDR3 nucleotides are TGTGCCTGGTATAGGGTTGGGTCCCGAAACACCATATATTTT.

This chain uses TRBV15 with TRBJ2-7, with D maybe TRBD1 (6 bases). V was trimmed by 5 bases and J by 2 bases, leaving 16 bases between them. The germline V gene has CDR1 LNHNV and CDR2 YYDKDF (reference sequence). The CDR3 is 15 residues long. The DNA of the CDR3 is TGTGCCACCAGCCGAAGACAGGAGGCCCCCTACGAGCAGTACTTC. The encoded protein is CATSRRQEAPYEQYF.

This rearrangement joins TRBV3-1 (or the pseudogene TRBV3-2) to TRBJ2-3, with TRBD2 matching over 7 bases. Germline-derived CDR1 and CDR2 are LGHDT and YNNKEL (reference sequence). V lost 3 bases, J lost 2 bases, and 8 bases stayed unmatched. There are 16 residues in the CDR3. CDR3 loop: CASSQKRDTPTDTQYF. The CDR3 DNA sequence: TGTGCCAGCAGCCAGAAGCGGGATACGCCCACAGATACGCAGTATTTT.

V is TRBV2 and J is TRBJ2-3; D ambiguous. The V gene lost 6 bases and the J gene lost 0 bases, with 13 bases spanning the gap. Germline loops: CDR1 SNHLY, CDR2 FYNNEI. The CDR3 has 15 residues. The CDR3: CASRQSLESTDTQYF. As DNA, the CDR3 is TGTGCCAGCAGGCAAAGTCTGGAGAGCACAGATACGCAGTATTTT. The variable domain in full, completed from reference TRBV2 and TRBJ2-3, reads EPEVTQTPSHQVTQMGQEVILRCVPISNHLYFYWYRQILGQKVEFLVSFYNNEISEKSEIFDDQFSVERPDGSNFTLKIRSTKLEDSAMYFCASRQSLESTDTQYFGPGTRLTVL.

The gene calls are TRBV6-5 and TRBJ1-2; possibly TRBD1 for D (6 bases). The germline gives CDR1 MNHEY, CDR2 SVGAGI. The CDR3 is 12 residues long. Trimming removed 4 bases at V and 4 bases at J, with 7 bases between. The CDR3 coding sequence is TGTGCCAGCAGTTTACAGGGCTATGGCTACACCTTC. Translated: CASSLQGYGYTF.

The chain carries TRBV7-7 and TRBJ2-7; 8 bases agree with TRBD1. This CDR3 region has 14 residues. Trimming cost V 0 bases and J 7 bases; bases outside gene matches: 5. Looked up from germline, CDR1 is SSHAT and CDR2 is FNYEAQ (reference sequence). Here the CDR3 DNA reads TGTGCCAGCAGCTTAGCCCAGGGGGCACGGGAGCAGTACTTC. Amino acids: CASSLAQGAREQYF.

The chain recombines TRBV6-5 with TRBJ2-7; D might be TRBD1 or TRBD2, each matching 5 bases. V lost 9 bases and J lost 5, with 17 bases in between. The V gene's germline CDR1 is MNHEY and CDR2 SVGAGI. This CDR3 has 13 residues. The CDR3 DNA reads TGTGCCAGTACCCGGGACCACCGTGACGAGCAGTACTTC. Translation gives CASTRDHRDEQYF.

The V gene is TRBV25-1, the J gene TRBJ2-7; 9 positions match TRBD1. Germline assignment: CDR1 MGHDK and CDR2 SYGVNS. This CDR3 comprises 15 residues. V was clipped by 5 bases and J by 4 bases; unmatched bases: 9. CDR3: CASSNTGGFIYEQYF. The DNA for the CDR3 is TGTGCCAGCAGTAACACAGGGGGCTTTATTTACGAGCAGTACTTC.

J is TRBJ1-2 and V is TRBV9; the match to TRBD1 covers 7 bases. This CDR3 is built from 18 residues. The trim removed 0 bases at V and 1 base at J, leaving 12 bases unmatched. The germline CDR1 and CDR2 sequences are SGDLS and YYNGEE. Written as DNA, the CDR3 is TGTGCCAGCAGCGTAGTAGAAGGGGGGACAGCCTTTAACTATGGCTACACCTTC. It is translated as CASSVVEGGTAFNYGYTF.

This rearrangement joins TRBV3-1 (or the pseudogene TRBV3-2) to TRBJ2-7; 12 nucleotides align to TRBD2. V lost 3 bases, J lost 1 base, and 1 base stayed unmatched. This CDR3 contains 15 residues. Germline assignment: CDR1 LGHDT and CDR2 YNNKEL (reference sequence). The CDR3 DNA reads TGTGCCAGCAGCCAGACTAGCGGGAGTTCCTACGAGCAGTACTTC. Translation gives CASSQTSGSSYEQYF.

The chain combines TRBV2 with TRBJ1-6, with D perhaps matching TRBD1 (6 bases). Germline CDR1 is SNHLY and CDR2 is FYNNEI. V lost 7 bases, J lost 8 bases, and 12 bases lay in between. The CDR3 contains 13 residues. The CDR3 nucleotides are TGTGCCAGCACTGGACAGCTAGATTCACCCCTCCACTTT. The encoded protein is CASTGQLDSPLHF.

J is TRBJ2-2 and V is TRBV2; maybe TRBD2 (6 bases). The CDR3 totals 14 residues. Germline CDR1 SNHLY, CDR2 FYNNEI. Trimming shortened V by 5 bases and J by 4 bases, and 11 bases separated the two germline ends. CDR3 sequence: CASSQEGPTGELFF. As DNA, the CDR3 is TGTGCCAGCAGTCAGGAGGGCCCCACCGGGGAGCTGTTTTTT.

The CDR3 DNA reads TGTGCCAGCAGTGAACAGGGGGACAGGGATGGTAATTCACCCCTCCACTTT. Translated: CASSEQGDRDGNSPLHF. The rearrangement uses TRBV6-1 and TRBJ1-6, with 9 bases lining up with TRBD1. The length of the CDR3 is 17 residues. Germline-derived CDR1 and CDR2 are MNHNS and SASEGT. Germline trimming cut 2 bases from V and 6 bases from J; bases unmatched to any gene: 8.